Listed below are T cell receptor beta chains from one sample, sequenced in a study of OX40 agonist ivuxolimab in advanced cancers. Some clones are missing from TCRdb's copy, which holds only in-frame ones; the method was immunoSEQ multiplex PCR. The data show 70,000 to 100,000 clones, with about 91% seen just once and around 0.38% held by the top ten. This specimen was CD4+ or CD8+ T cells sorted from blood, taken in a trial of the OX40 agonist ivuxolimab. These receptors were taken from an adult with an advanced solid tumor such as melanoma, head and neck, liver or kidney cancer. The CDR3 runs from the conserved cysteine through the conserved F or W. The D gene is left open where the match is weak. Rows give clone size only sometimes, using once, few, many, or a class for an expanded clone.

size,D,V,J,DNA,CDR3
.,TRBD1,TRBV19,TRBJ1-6,TGTGCCAGTAGTCCTATACAGGGGAAGAATTCACCCCTCCACTTT,CASSPIQGKNSPLHF
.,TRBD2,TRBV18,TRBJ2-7,TGTGCCAGCTCACCTGGACTAGCGGCTAGCTCCTACGAGCAGTACTTC,CASSPGLAASSYEQYF
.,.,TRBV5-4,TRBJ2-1,TGTGCCAGCAGCTTGGGAGGGTACAGAGACAATGAGCAGTTCTTC,CASSLGGYRDNEQFF
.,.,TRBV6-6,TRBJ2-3,TGTGCCAGCAGTTACGGCACAGATACGCAGTATTTT,CASSYGTDTQYF
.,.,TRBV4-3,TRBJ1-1,TGCGCCAGCAGCCAAGATAAGGGACTCACTGAAGCTTTCTTT,CASSQDKGLTEAFF
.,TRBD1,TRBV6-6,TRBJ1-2,TGTGCCAGTGACAGGGGAACCTACGATGGCTACACCTTC,CASDRGTYDGYTF
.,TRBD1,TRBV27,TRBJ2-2,TGTGCCAGCAGTTTATTCGGGACAGGGAGGCCCGGGGAGCTGTTTTTT,CASSLFGTGRPGELFF
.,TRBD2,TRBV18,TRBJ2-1,TGTGCCAGCTCACCCCGCACGGCCGGGAGGGGGTACAATGAGCAGTTCTTC,CASSPRTAGRGYNEQFF
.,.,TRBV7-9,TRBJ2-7,TGTGCCAGCAGACCCTGGGGAAGGGCAAGCTCCTACGAGCAGTACTTC,CASRPWGRASSYEQYF
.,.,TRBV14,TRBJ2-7,TGTGCCAGCAGCCCTACTCTTGGTCCTCACTACGAGCAGTACTTC,CASSPTLGPHYEQYF
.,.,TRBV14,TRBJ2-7,TGTGCCAGCAGCCAATCTGGGGGAGTGCAGTACTTC,CASSQSGGVQYF
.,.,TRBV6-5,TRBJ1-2,TGTGCCAGCAGCCCTGGTGAGGTTAACTATGGCTACACCTTC,CASSPGEVNYGYTF
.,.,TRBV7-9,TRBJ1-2,TGTGCCAGCAGCTTAGTTTTGGCCAGGGCTCTCTATGGCTACACCTTC,CASSLVLARALYGYTF
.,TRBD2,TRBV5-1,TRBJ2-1,TGCGCCAGCAGCATTTCGCTAGCGGGAGTGGGAAATGAGCAGTTCTTC,CASSISLAGVGNEQFF
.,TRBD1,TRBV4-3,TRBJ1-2,TGCGCCAGCAGCCAAGTCAACAGGGGGCTAAATGGCTACACCTTC,CASSQVNRGLNGYTF
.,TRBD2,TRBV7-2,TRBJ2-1,TGTGCCAGCAGCTTAGGGGGACTAGCGGCCTACAATGAGCAGTTCTTC,CASSLGGLAAYNEQFF
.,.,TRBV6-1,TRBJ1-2,TGTGCCAGCAGTCCAACGGCCGCGATTTATGGCTACACCTTC,CASSPTAAIYGYTF
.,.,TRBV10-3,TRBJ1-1,TGTGCCATCAGTGAGTCGGAGGGGAGGACGAACACTGAAGCTTTCTTT,CAISESEGRTNTEAFF
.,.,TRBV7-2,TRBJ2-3,TGTGCCAGCAGCAGGGGGGGGCTAGCAGGCACAGATACGCAGTATTTT,CASSRGGLAGTDTQYF
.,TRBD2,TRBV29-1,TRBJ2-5,TGCAGCGTTGAATTCAGCCCGGGGGGAGAGACCCAGTACTTC,CSVEFSPGGETQYF
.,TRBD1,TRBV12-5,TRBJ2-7,TGTGCTAGTGGTTTGAAACAGCACAGGGGTCACGAGCAGTACTTC,CASGLKQHRGHEQYF
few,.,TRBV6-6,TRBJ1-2,TGTGCCAGCAGTTACGTAGCGGGTTCTGGTGGCTACACCTTC,CASSYVAGSGGYTF
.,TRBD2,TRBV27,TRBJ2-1,TGTGCCAGCAGTCCCGGACTAGCGGACTACAATGAGCAGTTCTTC,CASSPGLADYNEQFF
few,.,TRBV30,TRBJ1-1,TGTGCCTGGAGTGCACAGGGCCTATCAGGAGCTTTCTTT,CAWSAQGLSGAFF
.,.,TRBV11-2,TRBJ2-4,TGTGCCAGCAGCTTAGAGGCAAGGGAAGCCAAAAACATTCAGTACTTC,CASSLEAREAKNIQYF
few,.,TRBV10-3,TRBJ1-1,TGTGCCATCAGTGAGTCCGAATCTACTGAAGCTTTCTTT,CAISESESTEAFF
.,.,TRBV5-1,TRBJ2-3,TGCGCCATCCCAAATCTGTGGCGGCGGGACGACACAGATACGCAGTATTTT,CAIPNLWRRDDTDTQYF
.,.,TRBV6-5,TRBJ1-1,TGTGCCAGCAGTGAAACCACGGGTAACACTGAAGCTTTCTTT,CASSETTGNTEAFF
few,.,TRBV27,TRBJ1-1,TGTGCCAGCAGTTTAAGGCGGATTTGGGGCACTGAAGCTTTCTTT,CASSLRRIWGTEAFF
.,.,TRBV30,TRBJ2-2,TGTGCCTGGAGTATAGGGCTCGGGGAGCTGTTTTTT,CAWSIGLGELFF
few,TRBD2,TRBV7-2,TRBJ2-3,TGTGCCAGCAGCTTAGGGGGTCTAGCGGTCTCTAGCACAGATACGCAGTATTTT,CASSLGGLAVSSTDTQYF
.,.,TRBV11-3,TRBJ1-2,TGTGCCAGCAGCTTAGCCGCTTTTGAAAATAACTATGGCTACACCTTC,CASSLAAFENNYGYTF
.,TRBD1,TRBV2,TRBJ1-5,TGTGCCAGCAGTGGGACAGGGGGCCCGGATCAGCCCCAGCATTTT,CASSGTGGPDQPQHF
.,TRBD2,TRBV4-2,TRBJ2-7,TGTGCCAGCAGCCAACCCGGGACTAGCGGGAGGGCCTCCTACGAGCAGTACTTC,CASSQPGTSGRASYEQYF
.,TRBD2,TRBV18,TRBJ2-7,TGTGCCAGCTCACCGACTGGGACTAGCGGGAGCTACGAGCAGTACTTC,CASSPTGTSGSYEQYF
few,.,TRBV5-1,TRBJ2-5,TGCGCCAGCAGCTCACGTCAGGGGATTGGGGAGACCCAGTACTTC,CASSSRQGIGETQYF
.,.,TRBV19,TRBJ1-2,TGTGCCAGTAGTATCACGGGGGGCTATGGCTACACCTTC,CASSITGGYGYTF
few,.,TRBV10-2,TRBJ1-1,TGCGCCAGCAGTGAGGGGAACACTGAAGCTTTCTTT,CASSEGNTEAFF
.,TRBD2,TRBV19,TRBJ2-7,TGTGCCAGTAGCTTAGCGGGAGTTAGGTACGAGCAGTACTTC,CASSLAGVRYEQYF
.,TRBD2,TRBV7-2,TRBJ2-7,TGTGCCAGCAGCTTAGGGCTAGCGGACGAGCAGTACTTC,CASSLGLADEQYF
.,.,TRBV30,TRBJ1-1,TGTGCCTGGAGTACACTAGGATGGAACACTGAAGCTTTCTTT,CAWSTLGWNTEAFF
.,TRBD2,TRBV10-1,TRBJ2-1,TGCGCCAGCAGTGGCGGGAGGGAACACAATGAGCAGTTCTTC,CASSGGREHNEQFF
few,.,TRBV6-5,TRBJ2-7,TGTGAGTCACATAGGCCCGAGGGGGAGCAGTACTTC,CESHRPEGEQYF
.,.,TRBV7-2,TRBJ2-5,TGTGCCAGCAGCTTAGCGGTGGGCGTGGAGACCCAGTACTTC,CASSLAVGVETQYF
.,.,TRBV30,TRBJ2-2,TGTGCCTGGAGTAGGGACGCCGGGGAGCTGTTTTTT,CAWSRDAGELFF
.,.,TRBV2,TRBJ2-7,TGTGCCAGCAAGAACACGGACCCATCCTACGAGCAGTACTTC,CASKNTDPSYEQYF